This TCR beta chain stems from a study of T cell repertoires in cytomegalovirus infection. On this clonotype itself: Antigen specificity is unknown.

Germline V CDR1 and CDR2: SGHVT, SQSDAQ. CDR3 size: 13 residues. Between the trimmed V and J ends, which lost 5 bases and 4 bases, there was a span of 11 bases. TCRdb passed the reads through MiXCR, listing each CDR3 protein once. The sample yields roughly 990,000 distinct CDR3 sequences, roughly 30% seen once. This chain links TRBV7-4 with TRBJ1-2; D might be TRBD1 (5 bases). The sequence was obtained from a human donor in good health (CMV status not recorded). Some clones in this sample may be carry-over from other donors' samples. The specimen comprised cultured CD8+ T cells from PBMCs, sampled from culture after CMV antigen stimulation. For the CDR3, the DNA is TGTGCCAGCAGCCGGGGACGGGCCTATGGCTACACCTTC. Encoded protein: CASSRGRAYGYTF. The full variable domain, its missing parts supplied by reference TRBV7-4 and TRBJ1-2, is GAGVSQSPRYKVAKRGRDVALRCDSISGHVTLYWYRQTLGQGSEVLTYSQSDAQRDKSGRPSGRFSAERPERSVSTLKIQRTEQGDSAVYLCASSRGRAYGYTFGSGTRLTVV.